This entry describes one TCR beta chain. This sample stems from a study of blood T cell repertoires in COVID-19. About the study: The analysed material was cDNA or gDNA that came from T cells, B-cell-depleted T cells, or PBMCs.

The CDR3 extends over 14 amino acids. The V gene end was trimmed by 2 bases and the J gene end by 7 bases; junction bases not matched to a gene: 2. Germline V gene data show CDR1 as LNHDA and CDR2 as SQIVND (reference sequence). Clones were read by immunoSEQ multiplex PCR, and TCRdb kept only the in-frame ones, dropping some. The sample lists some 210,000 clones, roughly 84% seen once, with roughly 6.2% in the top ten. This sequence joins TRBV19 and TRBJ1-6, with 7 bases aligning to TRBD1. The clonotype comes from a woman aged 40 to 50 who had recovered from COVID-19. The sequenced sample was peripheral blood. The CDR3 region is CASSITGENSPLHF. The DNA for the CDR3 is TGTGCCAGTAGTATAACAGGGGAGAATTCACCCCTCCACTTT.